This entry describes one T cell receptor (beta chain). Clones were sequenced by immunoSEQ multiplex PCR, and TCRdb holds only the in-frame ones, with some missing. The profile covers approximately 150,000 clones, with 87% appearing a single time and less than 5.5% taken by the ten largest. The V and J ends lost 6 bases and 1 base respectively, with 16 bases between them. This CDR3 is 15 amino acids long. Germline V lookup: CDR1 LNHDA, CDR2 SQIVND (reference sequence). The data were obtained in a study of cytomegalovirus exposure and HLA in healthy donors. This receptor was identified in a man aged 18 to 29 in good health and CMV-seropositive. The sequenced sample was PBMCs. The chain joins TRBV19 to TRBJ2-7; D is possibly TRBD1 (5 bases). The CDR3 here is CASRTDSSASYEQYF. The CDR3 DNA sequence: TGTGCCAGTAGGACCGACAGTTCCGCTTCCTACGAGCAGTACTTC. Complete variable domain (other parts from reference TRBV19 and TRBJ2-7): DGGITQSPKYLFRKEGQNVTLSCEQNLNHDAMYWYRQDPGQGLRLIYYSQIVNDFQKGDIAEGYSVSREKKESFPLTVTSAQKNPTAFYLCASRTDSSASYEQYFGPGTRLTVT.